This TCR beta chain was captured in a study of blood T cell repertoires in COVID-19. The wider study: Some COVID-19 samples were acute and others convalescent; all came from the United States, Italy and Spain. T cells, B-cell-depleted T cells, or PBMCs provided the cDNA or gDNA that served as material.

Per the original data handling: Amplifying reference gene primers gave estimates of nucleated cell counts. TCRdb's table, derived via immunoSEQ multiplex PCR, lists solely in-frame clones and lacks some. Clone size and V and J calls were adopted from that table, with D and trimming inferred from the DNA. The sample holds about 110,000 clones, 60% to 80% seen once. CDR3 length: 13 residues. CDR1 is DFQATT and CDR2 is SNEGSKA in the germline V gene (reference sequence). After removal of 3 bases from V and 8 bases from J, the junction contained 6 bases not matched to a gene. This sequence originates from a woman of 80 years or more with active or convalescent COVID-19. The rearrangement links TRBV20-1 to TRBJ2-1; 8 nucleotides line up with TRBD1. Sequenced material: peripheral blood. This chain's CDR3 is CSASWTGIYEQFF. In DNA form, the CDR3 reads TGCAGTGCTAGTTGGACAGGGATCTATGAGCAGTTCTTC.